The TCR beta chain described here comes from a study of human T cells and chemical hapten exposure. Whole-study context: Patients, chiefly female, had alopecia areata, totalis or universalis.

TCRdb used MiXCR to reprocess the RACE reads, holding one entry per CDR3 protein. The sample lists about 140,000 distinct CDR3 sequences, 10% to 15% occurring once. CDR3 size: 13 residues. Germline CDR1 DFQATT, CDR2 SNEGSKA (reference sequence). The ends were cut back, 4 bases at V and 4 bases at J, with 13 bases in the middle. Time point denoted: patch test 2, 6 weeks after DPC sensitization. Treatment in this sample: therapeutic diphenylcyclopropenone sensitization with weekly scalp DPC. People who gave samples had alopecia, were 18 to 70 years old, and were suitable for DPC. The source was whole blood, collected in connection with sensitization to the hapten diphenylcyclopropenone (DPC). This chain joins TRBV20-1 and TRBJ2-5, with D perhaps matching TRBD2 (6 bases). The clonotype originates from a woman in her fifties or sixties with alopecia areata. Some clones in this sample may be carry-over from other donors' samples. DNA for the CDR3: TGCAGTGCTACGTCGGGAGCCTTAGAGACCCAGTACTTC. This gives the protein CSATSGALETQYF.